These 2 T cell receptor beta chains originate from one sample sequenced in a study of T cell responses to AZD1222 COVID-19 vaccine. The assay was immunoSEQ multiplex PCR, and TCRdb's table has in-frame clones only and misses some. This sample carries tens of thousands of clones, 91% of them seen once, and the ten largest clones take around 5.5%. The material was peripheral blood, obtained on day 0 of MenACWY control vaccination. The source is an adult in good health.

This chain uses TRBV3-1 (or the pseudogene TRBV3-2) with TRBJ2-1; no clear D gene. Germline values: CDR1 LGHDT, CDR2 YNNKEL (reference sequence). V was trimmed by 1 base and J by 9 bases, leaving 10 bases between them. This CDR3 comprises 13 residues. Here the CDR3 DNA reads TGTGCCAGCAGCCAAGTTCTCAGTGGTGAGCAGTTCTTC. This encodes CASSQVLSGEQFF.

The V and J genes are TRBV19 and TRBJ2-7, with a possible D match to TRBD2 (7 bases). Germline values: CDR1 LNHDA, CDR2 SQIVND (reference sequence). V gave up 4 bases and J gave up 2 bases, with 15 bases separating them. The CDR3 totals 15 residues. For the CDR3, the DNA is TGTGCCAGTAGTACTCGGCGCGGGGGCCCCTACGAGCAGTACTTC. Protein sequence: CASSTRRGGPYEQYF.